These T cell receptor beta chains were read from a single sample in a study of T cells in Graves' hyperthyroidism and ophthalmopathy. TCRdb reanalysed the multiplex PCR reads using MiXCR and keeps one entry per CDR3 protein. Here the sample spans 450,000 to 550,000 distinct CDR3 sequences, around 22% being singletons. Sequencing was carried out using blood. These receptors originate from a young woman with Graves' ophthalmopathy. CDR3s include the opening cysteine and the closing phenylalanine or tryptophan. The order of the fields is V gene, clone size, D gene, J gene, CDR3 DNA, CDR3 protein. The D gene is left open where the match is weak. Clone size is shown for a subset of rows, as once, few, many or a class of expanded clone.

V: TRBV20-1; size: many; D: .; J: TRBJ1-5; DNA: TGCAGTGCTAGAAAGGGGAATCAGCCCCAGCATTTT; CDR3: CSARKGNQPQHF
V: TRBV11-2; size: many; D: TRBD1; J: TRBJ1-1; DNA: TGTGCCAGCAGCCCGGGACAGCGAAGGAACATGAACACTGAAGCTTTCTTT; CDR3: CASSPGQRRNMNTEAFF
V: TRBV4-3; size: many; D: TRBD1; J: TRBJ1-1; DNA: TGCGCCAGCAGCCAAGACACAGGGGCTGAAGCTTTCTTT; CDR3: CASSQDTGAEAFF
V: TRBV29-1; size: .; D: TRBD2; J: TRBJ2-2; DNA: TGCAGCGTTGAGTTTGGGGACGGGAGGGCCCCTACCGGGGAGCTGTTTTTT; CDR3: CSVEFGDGRAPTGELFF
V: TRBV12-3/TRBV12-4; size: few; D: TRBD2; J: TRBJ2-7; DNA: TGTGCCAGCAGCCCGATAGCGGGAGGCGAGCAGTACTTC; CDR3: CASSPIAGGEQYF
V: TRBV12-3/TRBV12-4; size: many; D: TRBD1; J: TRBJ1-6; DNA: TGTGCCAGCAGTCTACAGGGGGGTAATTCACCCCTCCACTTT; CDR3: CASSLQGGNSPLHF
V: TRBV7-8; size: many; D: .; J: TRBJ2-2; DNA: TGTGCCAGCAGCTTAGAGCGGTTTGCCGGGGAGCTGTTTTTT; CDR3: CASSLERFAGELFF
V: TRBV6-2/TRBV6-3; size: .; D: TRBD1; J: TRBJ1-2; DNA: TGTGCCAGCACCGACCCTCTCGGACAGGGGCTGAGTGGCTACACCTTC; CDR3: CASTDPLGQGLSGYTF
V: TRBV6-5; size: .; D: .; J: TRBJ1-2; DNA: TGTGCCAGCAGTTACGCTTTGGACGGTACTAACTATGGCTACACCTTC; CDR3: CASSYALDGTNYGYTF
V: TRBV7-8; size: many; D: .; J: TRBJ1-2; DNA: TGTGCCAGCAGCCCTAGGCCAGATAACTATGGCTACACCTTC; CDR3: CASSPRPDNYGYTF
V: TRBV2; size: many; D: .; J: TRBJ2-5; DNA: TGTGCCAGCAGTTATGTGGGACAAGAGACCCAGTACTTC; CDR3: CASSYVGQETQYF
V: TRBV13; size: many; D: .; J: TRBJ2-7; DNA: TGTGCCAGCAGCGGGGTCGGGTCTCTCTCCCGGTACGAGCAGTACTTC; CDR3: CASSGVGSLSRYEQYF
V: TRBV18; size: few; D: .; J: TRBJ2-5; DNA: TGTGCCAGCTCACCGTCAGTCCAGAAAGAGACCCAGTACTTC; CDR3: CASSPSVQKETQYF
V: TRBV3-1; size: .; D: .; J: TRBJ2-7; DNA: TGTGCCAGCAGCCAAGATCTATCCCGGATCTACGAGCAGTACTTC; CDR3: CASSQDLSRIYEQYF
V: TRBV27; size: many; D: .; J: TRBJ1-2; DNA: TGTGCCAGCAGTTTATCATCAGGGTATGGCTACACCTTC; CDR3: CASSLSSGYGYTF
V: TRBV12-3/TRBV12-4; size: many; D: .; J: TRBJ2-2; DNA: TGTGCCAGCCTCCTGGTTGGGTACACCGGGGAGCTGTTTTTT; CDR3: CASLLVGYTGELFF
V: TRBV2; size: many; D: .; J: TRBJ1-2; DNA: TGTGCCAGCAGTGGCCCAATAAGGGATTTCCACTATGGCTACACCTTC; CDR3: CASSGPIRDFHYGYTF
V: TRBV6-2/TRBV6-3; size: few; D: TRBD1; J: TRBJ1-5; DNA: TGTGCCAGCAGCACCCCCGACAGGGTCCCCGATCAGCCCCAGCATTTT; CDR3: CASSTPDRVPDQPQHF
V: TRBV3-1; size: .; D: .; J: TRBJ1-2; DNA: TGTGCCAGCCCCGGGACACAGTATGGCTACACCTTC; CDR3: CASPGTQYGYTF
V: TRBV11-2; size: .; D: .; J: TRBJ1-1; DNA: TGTGCCAGCAGCTTTCGGTACCAGAACAGCCCACTAGATGGTTTCTTT; CDR3: CASSFRYQNSPLDGFF
V: TRBV20-1; size: many; D: .; J: TRBJ1-2; DNA: TGCAGTGCTAGAGATAATCACTATGGCTACACCTTC; CDR3: CSARDNHYGYTF
V: TRBV12-3/TRBV12-4; size: many; D: .; J: TRBJ2-7; DNA: TGTGCCAGCAGTTTAAGCTCAATCCACGAGCAGTACTTC; CDR3: CASSLSSIHEQYF
V: TRBV27; size: once; D: .; J: TRBJ2-5; DNA: TGTGCCAGCGGCTCAGGGGGGGCCGGGGAGACCCAGTACTTC; CDR3: CASGSGGAGETQYF
V: TRBV3-1; size: .; D: TRBD2; J: TRBJ2-5; DNA: TGTGCCAGCAGCCAATTAAGTCTAGCGGGGTTAGAGACCCAGTACTTC; CDR3: CASSQLSLAGLETQYF
V: TRBV27; size: .; D: .; J: TRBJ1-5; DNA: TGTGCCAGCAGTCCCCAATCGACTAATCAGCCCCAGCATTTT; CDR3: CASSPQSTNQPQHF
V: TRBV6-5; size: .; D: .; J: TRBJ1-5; DNA: TGTGCCAGCAGTTACTCGATCGGGCAAATTCAGCCCCAGCATTTT; CDR3: CASSYSIGQIQPQHF
V: TRBV7-2; size: many; D: .; J: TRBJ1-1; DNA: TGTGCCAGCAGCTTATTTAACCGAGACACTGAAGCTTTCTTT; CDR3: CASSLFNRDTEAFF
V: TRBV6-2/TRBV6-3; size: .; D: TRBD2; J: TRBJ2-5; DNA: TGTGCCAGCAGGTTACTAGCGGAGGCCAACTTGCACCAAGAGACCCAGTACTTC; CDR3: CASRLLAEANLHQETQYF
V: TRBV6-1; size: .; D: .; J: TRBJ1-1; DNA: TGTGCCAGTACTAATAATCCCGGGAGCATGAACACTGAAGCTTTCTTT; CDR3: CASTNNPGSMNTEAFF
V: TRBV10-3; size: .; D: TRBD1; J: TRBJ1-2; DNA: TGTGCCACCATGACAGGGTTTGGCTATGGCTACACCTTC; CDR3: CATMTGFGYGYTF
V: TRBV7-9; size: .; D: .; J: TRBJ2-4; DNA: TGTGCCAGCAGCTTATTAAGGGATGAAAACATTCAGTACTTC; CDR3: CASSLLRDENIQYF
V: TRBV29-1; size: many; D: .; J: TRBJ1-1; DNA: TGCAGCGTTGTCGTCGGGGTGTTGAACACTGAAGCTTTCTTT; CDR3: CSVVVGVLNTEAFF
V: TRBV19; size: few; D: TRBD2; J: TRBJ2-5; DNA: TGTGCCAGTAGTATTTTTGCGGGAGGAGGTGAGACCCAGTACTTC; CDR3: CASSIFAGGGETQYF
V: TRBV7-9; size: .; D: .; J: TRBJ1-1; DNA: TGTGCCAGCAGCCCCGCGACCTGGGGGAACACTGAAGCTTTCTTT; CDR3: CASSPATWGNTEAFF
V: TRBV27; size: .; D: .; J: TRBJ1-1; DNA: TGTGCCAGCAGTTATAAACTCGGCACTGAAGCTTTCTTT; CDR3: CASSYKLGTEAFF
V: TRBV6-2/TRBV6-3; size: many; D: .; J: TRBJ2-4; DNA: TGTGCCAGCAAAGACCCCGTAGCCAAAAACATTCAGTACTTC; CDR3: CASKDPVAKNIQYF
V: TRBV20-1; size: many; D: .; J: TRBJ2-7; DNA: TGCAGTGCTAGAAGTTGGGACCGTTACGAGCAGCACTTC; CDR3: CSARSWDRYEQHF
V: TRBV10-1; size: many; D: TRBD1; J: TRBJ2-2; DNA: TGCGCCAGCAGTGAACCGGGACAGGAGGGCACCGGGGAGCTGTTTTTT; CDR3: CASSEPGQEGTGELFF